These 15 T cell receptor beta chains came from one sample sequenced in a study of blood T cell repertoires in COVID-19. TCRdb keeps only in-frame clones here, not all; method: immunoSEQ multiplex PCR. The table includes some 150,000 clones, about four fifths detected once. Sequencing was carried out using PBMCs or T cells enriched from blood (not recorded which). These receptor sequences come from a man aged 50 or older who had recovered from COVID-19.

This sequence joins TRBV5-1 and TRBJ2-1, with a possible D match to TRBD2 (7 bases). Germline loops: CDR1 SGHRS, CDR2 YFSETQ. The CDR3 consists of 15 residues. V lost 4 bases and J 8 bases, leaving 19 bases between the germline ends. CDR3 sequence (DNA): TGCGCCAGCAGCGAGGGCGGGGGCGGTTTTGATGAGCAGTTCTTC. Translation: CASSEGGGGFDEQFF.

The chain combines TRBV7-2 with TRBJ2-2; 16 nucleotides match TRBD2. The CDR3 loop spans 18 amino acids. Germline CDR1 reads SGHTA; CDR2 reads FQGNSA. V lost 5 bases to trimming and J lost 7 bases; unmatched junction nucleotides: 10. CDR3 in DNA: TGTGCCAGCAGCCTCCCGGGACTAGCGGGGGGGCCGATCGGGGAGCTGTTTTTT. Translating it yields CASSLPGLAGGPIGELFF.

This clone occurred once. V usage is TRBV5-5 and J usage is TRBJ2-7; a possible D gene is TRBD2 (6 bases). Germline V gene lookup returns CDR1 SGHKS and CDR2 YYEKEE (reference sequence). CDR3 length: 14 amino acids. V lost 0 bases and J 5 bases, leaving 12 bases between the germline ends. CDR3 coding DNA: TGTGCCAGCAGCTTGGGTGTGGGGGGAGACGAGCAGTACTTC. As protein: CASSLGVGGDEQYF.

V is TRBV6-5 and J is TRBJ1-4; possible D gene TRBD1, 5 bases. Trimming removed 7 bases at V and 3 bases at J, with 12 bases between. Germline CDR1 is MNHEY and CDR2 is SVGAGI. This CDR3 contains 14 residues. DNA for the CDR3: TGTGCCAGCATTAAACAGGCCCCTAATGAAAAACTGTTTTTT. It encodes CASIKQAPNEKLFF.

The rearrangement uses TRBV6-4 and TRBJ1-6; possible D gene TRBD1, 5 bases. CDR1 and CDR2 (germline): MRHNA, SNTAGT. With 6 bases removed from V and 10 bases from J, the gap between germline ends came to 13 bases. The CDR3 contains 13 residues. The CDR3 nucleotides are TGTGCCAGCAGCGATCGGCAGGGATCACCCCTCCACTTT. Translation gives CASSDRQGSPLHF.

The gene calls are TRBV2 and TRBJ1-5; 7 bases map to TRBD1. The V gene end was trimmed by 5 bases and the J gene end by 5 bases; junction bases not matched to a gene: 6. CDR3 size: 14 residues. Germline loops: CDR1 SNHLY, CDR2 FYNNEI. CDR3 in DNA: TGTGCCAGCAGTAACCGGGACAGCCATCAGCCCCAGCATTTT. Translation: CASSNRDSHQPQHF.

The genes are TRBV18 and TRBJ2-7, with D maybe TRBD1 (6 bases). This CDR3 contains 14 residues. The germline CDR1 and CDR2 sequences are KGHSH and LQKENI. The V end lost 3 bases, the J end lost 2 bases, and 11 bases lay between the germline ends. The DNA of the CDR3 is TGTGCCAGCTCACCGACAGGTCAGGCCTACGAGCAGTACTTC. Its translation is CASSPTGQAYEQYF.

This clone was picked up one time. The J gene is TRBJ1-5, the V gene TRBV19; weak D call: TRBD1 (6 bases). There are 14 residues in the CDR3. Germline V lookup: CDR1 LNHDA, CDR2 SQIVND (reference sequence). V lost 5 bases, J lost 6 bases, and 14 bases lay in between. CDR3 in DNA: TGTGCCAGTAGTTCACAGGGATCGGGTCAGCCCCAGCATTTT. Translation: CASSSQGSGQPQHF.

V is TRBV18 and J is TRBJ1-2; D not resolved. The CDR3 has 13 amino acids. Per the germline V gene, CDR1 is KGHSH and CDR2 is LQKENI. Trimming took off 2 bases at V and 0 bases at J, with 4 bases between the two ends. CDR3 DNA: TGTGCCAGCTCACCAGAGGCTAACTATGGCTACACCTTC. It codes for CASSPEANYGYTF.

The chain carries TRBV19 and TRBJ2-7; TRBD1 aligns across 11 bases. CDR1 and CDR2 from the germline V gene are LNHDA and SQIVND (reference sequence). V gave up 5 bases and J gave up 0 bases; unmatched junction bases: 3. The CDR3 has 15 residues. This CDR3 reads CASSGGQGVSYEQYF. CDR3 bases: TGTGCCAGTAGTGGGGGACAGGGGGTCTCCTACGAGCAGTACTTC.

This clone showed up just a few times. V and J are TRBV2 and TRBJ2-1; 8 bases agree with TRBD2. Trimming removed 8 bases from V and 1 base from J; junction bases left unmatched: 4. The CDR3 loop spans 14 amino acids. Germline V gene data show CDR1 as SNHLY and CDR2 as FYNNEI. CDR3 sequence (DNA): TGTGCCAGCGCATCGGGGGGGTCCTACAATGAGCAGTTCTTC. Its translation: CASASGGSYNEQFF.

The V gene is TRBV19, the J gene TRBJ1-3; the match to TRBD1 covers 7 bases. Germline V gene lookup returns CDR1 LNHDA and CDR2 SQIVND (reference sequence). There are 16 residues in the CDR3. The junction had 9 bases not matched to a gene; V was cut back by 5 bases and J by 2 bases. CDR3 sequence (DNA): TGTGCCAGTAGTGGCTGGGACAGCAGAACTGGAAACACCATATATTTT. Its translation: CASSGWDSRTGNTIYF. Using reference TRBV19 and TRBJ1-3 for the parts outside the CDR3, the full variable domain is DGGITQSPKYLFRKEGQNVTLSCEQNLNHDAMYWYRQDPGQGLRLIYYSQIVNDFQKGDIAEGYSVSREKKESFPLTVTSAQKNPTAFYLCASSGWDSRTGNTIYFGEGSWLTVV.

This clone was picked up a small number of times. This sequence joins TRBV10-1 and TRBJ1-6, with 10 bases identical to TRBD1. The junction had 6 bases not matched to a gene; V was cut back by 3 bases and J by 10 bases. The germline V gene encodes CDR1 WNHNN and CDR2 SYGVQD (reference sequence). The CDR3 contains 15 residues. In nucleotides, the CDR3 is TGCGCCAGCAGTGACATGACAGGGGGCAGATCACCCCTCCACTTT. Its translation: CASSDMTGGRSPLHF.

The V and J genes are TRBV6-1 and TRBJ1-4, with a tentative D call TRBD1 (6 bases). Trimming stripped 0 bases from V and 8 bases from J, with 13 bases between. Germline CDR1 is MNHNS and CDR2 is SASEGT. This CDR3 comprises 15 residues. This CDR3 reads CASSEAPGAEEKLFF. The CDR3 nucleotides are TGTGCCAGCAGTGAAGCGCCAGGGGCTGAGGAAAAACTGTTTTTT.

The CDR3 nucleotides are TGTGCCAGCAGAGGACAACGCTTCGAGCAGTACTTC. This gives the protein CASRGQRFEQYF. The chain is built from TRBV27 and TRBJ2-7; D perhaps matches TRBD1 (5 bases). CDR3 length equals 12 residues. Germline-derived CDR1 and CDR2 are MNHEY and SMNVEV (reference sequence). Trimming took 6 bases from V and 6 from J, leaving 12 bases between them.